This T cell receptor beta chain was sequenced for a study of T cell repertoires in cytomegalovirus infection. Study context: HLA-C-restricted CMV epitopes, recently identified, and well-studied HLA-B-restricted ones were used by the study. It can be stated that public TCR beta signatures indicated CMV infection as well as a matching HLA type. Study results and limitations: Identification of carriers of CMV plus the relevant HLA was achieved through cumulative public TCR beta family frequency. Ex vivo, HLA-C-restricted CMV-specific TCR beta clonotypes prevailed over the rest of the response.

TCRdb ran MiXCR on the reads and lists one entry per CDR3 protein. The sample contains under 150,000 distinct CDR3 sequences, about 33% of which appear only once. V shed 0 bases, J shed 6 bases, and the junction held 13 bases outside the gene matches. The V gene's germline CDR1 is LNHDA and CDR2 SQIVND (reference sequence). This CDR3 spans 18 amino acids. On this clonotype itself: Its antigen is undetermined.

The material sequenced was CD8+ T cells from cultured PBMCs, taken from culture after CMV antigen stimulation. The gene calls are TRBV19 and TRBJ2-2, with TRBD2 matching over 7 bases. The clonotype originates from a human donor in good health (CMV status not recorded). Some clones in this sample may be carry-over from other donors' samples. This chain's CDR3 is CASSIDIPASGIAGELFF. CDR3 DNA sequence: TGTGCCAGTAGTATAGATATCCCGGCTAGCGGTATCGCCGGGGAGCTGTTTTTT.